This T cell receptor (beta chain) stems from a study of cytomegalovirus exposure and HLA in healthy donors. Study results and caveats: As a later analysis revealed, the rate of TCR association differed by HLA locus, with DRB1 most and HLA-C fewest. The likely explanation for a cluster of highly shared sequence variants was sequencing artifact.

V was pared by 3 bases and J by 7 bases, with 8 bases between. Per germline, CDR1 SGHDT and CDR2 YYEEEE. The CDR3 covers 12 residues. The PCR was carried out with 60 Vbeta primers and 13 Jbeta primers. Assay: immunoSEQ multiplex PCR; the TCRdb copy retains only in-frame clones and omits some. This sample's table reports 100,000 to 150,000 clones. With respect to this clone: Its antigen remains unknown.

The sequence came from a woman aged 35 to 49 in good health and CMV-seropositive. Sequenced: PBMCs. The chain links TRBV5-6 to TRBJ2-1; a weak D match, TRBD2 (6 bases). CDR3 sequence (DNA): TGTGCCAGCAGCTGGGCGGGGAATGAGCAGTTCTTC. It codes for CASSWAGNEQFF.